One sample yielded the 17 T cell receptor beta chains listed below, sequenced in a study of cytomegalovirus exposure and HLA in healthy donors. PCR used 60 Vbeta primers and 13 Jbeta primers. The repertoire was sequenced with immunoSEQ multiplex PCR; TCRdb's copy has only in-frame clones and lacks some. The sample data list about 200,000 clones. Sequenced: PBMCs. The receptor source for this set is a girl under 10 years old in good health and CMV-seropositive.

The V call is TRBV27, the J call TRBJ2-7; 8 bases map to TRBD1. Per the germline V gene, CDR1 is MNHEY and CDR2 is SMNVEV (reference sequence). With 10 bases clipped from V and 4 bases from J, the junction kept 6 bases outside the gene matches. CDR3 length: 12 residues. This CDR3 is CATQGQAYEQYF. In nucleotides, the CDR3 is TGTGCCACCCAGGGACAGGCGTACGAGCAGTACTTC.

The chain uses TRBV4-2 and TRBJ2-1, with TRBD2 matching 7 bases. V lost 0 bases and J lost 8; bases outside the gene matches: 10. The CDR3 is 16 amino acids. Germline V gene data show CDR1 as LGHNA and CDR2 as YNFKEQ. CDR3 coding DNA: TGTGCCAGCAGCCAAGACGGACTAGTGAATGTCGATGAGCAGTTCTTC. Translating gives CASSQDGLVNVDEQFF.

The chain recombines TRBV5-4 with TRBJ1-2; weak D call: TRBD1 (5 bases). Germline-derived CDR1 and CDR2 are SGHNT and YYREEE (reference sequence). V was shortened by 4 bases and J by 8 bases, with 15 bases between the two germline ends. CDR3 length: 13 residues. The CDR3 nucleotides are TGTGCCAGCAGCCCTCCGGGGGTTGGGGGCTACACCTTC. Encoded protein: CASSPPGVGGYTF.

The gene calls are TRBV29-1 and TRBJ2-3, with a tentative D call TRBD2 (5 bases). The CDR3 runs to 12 residues. The V and J ends lost 7 bases and 2 bases respectively, with 10 bases between them. Germline CDR1 is SQVTM and CDR2 is ANQGSEA. CDR3 DNA sequence: TGCAGCGACCTGACTAACACAGATACGCAGTATTTT. This encodes CSDLTNTDTQYF.

The chain carries TRBV11-2 and TRBJ2-1; TRBD2 matches at 10 bases. V gave up 1 base and J gave up 8 bases; unmatched junction bases: 2. Germline V gives CDR1 SGHAT, CDR2 FQNNGV. The CDR3 runs to 14 residues. CDR3 residues: CASSLASGSYEQFF. CDR3 coding DNA: TGTGCCAGCAGCTTAGCTAGCGGGAGCTATGAGCAGTTCTTC.

This rearrangement joins TRBV21-1 to TRBJ1-5; no DNA check was done on the table's D call, TRBD1. TRBV21-1 is listed as a pseudogene. This CDR3 contains 16 residues. In DNA form, the CDR3 reads TGTGCCAGCAGAGACAGGGCCAGGAGAAAAAGTCAGCCCCAGCATTTT. It translates to CASRDRARRKSQPQHF.

This chain uses TRBV7-2 with TRBJ2-3; 8 nucleotides align to TRBD2. The germline CDR1 and CDR2 sequences are SGHTA and FQGNSA. The CDR3 contains 16 residues. V gave up 0 bases and J gave up 3 bases; unmatched junction bases: 5. The CDR3 region has the DNA TGTGCCAGCAGCTTAGCGGGTAGCGGGAATACAGATACGCAGTATTTT. Protein product: CASSLAGSGNTDTQYF.

V is TRBV19 and J is TRBJ2-5; D perhaps matches TRBD1 (6 bases). CDR3 length: 14 residues. Germline values: CDR1 LNHDA, CDR2 SQIVND (reference sequence). Between the trimmed V and J ends, which lost 2 bases and 4 bases, there was a span of 11 bases. CDR3 region: CASSIQLGGETQYF. In DNA form, the CDR3 reads TGTGCCAGTAGTATACAACTAGGGGGAGAGACCCAGTACTTC.

This sequence joins TRBV10-3 and TRBJ1-6, with 9 bases that match TRBD1. Trimming at V came to 3 bases and at J to 5 bases, leaving 5 bases not matched to a gene. CDR1 and CDR2 (germline): ENHRY, SYGVKD. The CDR3 has 16 amino acids. The CDR3 DNA reads as TGTGCCATCAGTGACCTCGGGACAGGGAATAATTCACCCCTCCACTTT. Protein sequence: CAISDLGTGNNSPLHF.

This chain links TRBV27 with TRBJ2-7; 8 nucleotides align to TRBD2. Germline CDR1 is MNHEY and CDR2 is SMNVEV (reference sequence). With V trimmed by 5 bases and J by 6 bases, 9 bases remained unmatched. CDR3 length equals 14 residues. CDR3 residues: CASSPWTGGIEQYF. CDR3 bases: TGTGCCAGCAGTCCCTGGACGGGGGGGATCGAGCAGTACTTC.

This chain uses TRBV4-2 with TRBJ2-3, with 7 bases identical to TRBD2. J gave up 1 base and V 4 bases, and 17 bases lay outside the gene matches. The CDR3 sequence is 19 residues long. Per germline, CDR1 LGHNA and CDR2 YNFKEQ. In DNA form, the CDR3 reads TGTGCCAGCAGCCCCGGGTGGCTTAAATCTAGCGGACGCACAGATACGCAGTATTTT. It encodes CASSPGWLKSSGRTDTQYF.

The chain carries TRBV5-6 and TRBJ1-2; D possibly corresponds to TRBD1 (5 bases). The CDR3 is 15 amino acids. Germline values: CDR1 SGHDT, CDR2 YYEEEE. The V end lost 0 bases, the J end lost 5 bases, and 14 bases lay between the germline ends. This CDR3 reads CASSLGWGARYGYTF. DNA for the CDR3: TGTGCCAGCAGCTTGGGATGGGGCGCGAGGTATGGCTACACCTTC.

This sequence joins TRBV6-1 and TRBJ1-1, with D hard to call. V lost 4 bases, J lost 4 bases, and 4 bases lay in between. Germline V gene lookup returns CDR1 MNHNS and CDR2 SASEGT. CDR3 length equals 11 residues. CDR3 amino acids: CASSVFTEAFF. The CDR3 bases are TGTGCCAGCAGTGTCTTCACTGAAGCTTTCTTT.

V gene TRBV19 combines with J gene TRBJ2-7, with TRBD1 matching over 7 bases. The CDR3 consists of 14 residues. Germline lookup yields CDR1 LNHDA and CDR2 SQIVND (reference sequence). The trim removed 2 bases at V and 5 bases at J, leaving 6 bases unmatched. The DNA for the CDR3 is TGTGCCAGTAGTATACGACAGGGACCCAACGAGCAGTACTTC. It is translated as CASSIRQGPNEQYF.

The rearrangement uses TRBV29-1 and TRBJ2-2; TRBD2 matches 7 bases. Trimming cost V 4 bases and J 6 bases; bases outside gene matches: 8. The CDR3 contains 14 residues. Germline CDR1 reads SQVTM; CDR2 reads ANQGSEA. The CDR3 DNA reads TGCAGCGTTGGGTTGGGCGGGAGCGCCGGGGAGCTGTTTTTT. Protein product: CSVGLGGSAGELFF.

The rearrangement links TRBV6-1 to TRBJ2-7, with 9 bases lining up with TRBD2. J lost 2 bases, V lost 2 bases, and 4 bases had no gene match. The CDR3 loop spans 15 amino acids. The germline CDR1 and CDR2 sequences are MNHNS and SASEGT. The CDR3 sequence: CASSEWSSGAYEQYF. Here the CDR3 DNA reads TGTGCCAGCAGTGAATGGTCTAGCGGGGCCTACGAGCAGTACTTC.

V usage is TRBV5-1 and J usage is TRBJ2-5; TRBD2 is a possible D gene (6 bases). The V end lost 0 bases, the J end lost 4 bases, and 16 bases lay between the germline ends. Germline CDR1 is SGHRS and CDR2 is YFSETQ. CDR3 length: 16 residues. CDR3 amino acids: CASSLVGGVGGETQYF. CDR3 coding DNA: TGCGCCAGCAGCTTGGTTGGCGGGGTTGGCGGAGAGACCCAGTACTTC. Supplemented by reference TRBV5-1 and TRBJ2-5, the full variable domain reads KAGVTQTPRYLIKTRGQQVTLSCSPISGHRSVSWYQQTPGQGLQFLFEYFSETQRNKGNFPGRFSGRQFSNSRSEMNVSTLELGDSALYLCASSLVGGVGGETQYFGPGTRLLVL.